The 24 T cell receptor beta chains given below trace back to one sample, sequenced in a study of T cells after yellow fever vaccination. TCRdb reanalysed the 5' RACE reads using MiXCR and keeps one entry per CDR3 protein. The data show some 300,000 distinct CDR3 sequences, approximately 3.9% seen once. Sequencing was performed on PBMCs, taken on the day of the yellow fever booster vaccination. Receptors were obtained from a man aged 18 to 35 who received the YFV17D yellow fever vaccine.

The table lists this clonotype with a few counts. The chain recombines TRBV6-5 with TRBJ2-2; D is uncertain. V was trimmed by 6 bases and J by 1 base, leaving 9 bases between them. Germline values: CDR1 MNHEY, CDR2 SVGAGI. The length of the CDR3 is 14 residues. The CDR3 loop reads CASRRDLNTGELFF. For the CDR3, the DNA is TGTGCCAGCAGAAGGGATTTGAACACCGGGGAGCTGTTTTTT.

This clonotype has only a few counts. This chain joins TRBV7-9 and TRBJ2-7, with D possibly being TRBD1 or TRBD2 (6 bases each). Germline-derived CDR1 and CDR2 are SEHNR and FQNEAQ (reference sequence). Trimming took off 7 bases at V and 5 bases at J, with 15 bases between the two ends. There are 13 residues in the CDR3. The CDR3 spells CASNPSGGHEQYV. As DNA, the CDR3 is TGTGCCAGCAACCCTTCCGGGGGCCACGAGCAGTACGTC.

There are many counts of this clonotype. The chain links TRBV11-2 to TRBJ2-2; D is ambiguous. The CDR3 contains 14 residues. The germline gives CDR1 SGHAT, CDR2 FQNNGV. Trimming removed 2 bases from V and 7 bases from J, with 11 bases in between. The CDR3 nucleotides are TGTGCCAGCAGCTTATGGGCGGAGAACGGGGAGCTGTTTTTT. Translating it yields CASSLWAENGELFF.

This clonotype was recorded a few times. V gene TRBV6-5 combines with J gene TRBJ1-6; D is possibly TRBD1 (6 bases). Looked up from germline, CDR1 is MNHEY and CDR2 is SVGAGI. The CDR3 has 19 amino acids. V lost 0 bases to trimming and J lost 7 bases, with 22 bases between them. The CDR3 loop is CASSYSPGHLIKGNSPLHF. The CDR3 DNA reads TGTGCCAGCAGTTACTCCCCGGGACACCTAATAAAGGGCAATTCACCCCTCCACTTT.

This clonotype appeared a few times. V and J are TRBV7-2 and TRBJ2-1; D not resolved. V was shortened by 4 bases and J by 9 bases, with 19 bases between the two germline ends. Germline V gene sequence: CDR1 SGHTA, CDR2 FQGNSA. CDR3 size: 15 residues. The CDR3 region has the DNA TGTGCCAGCAGCTCTTCCCCACCAACCGTCGGTGAGCAGTTCTTC. As protein: CASSSSPPTVGEQFF.

This clonotype was seen many times. The V and J genes are TRBV4-1 and TRBJ2-5, with D uncertain. Germline loops: CDR1 MGHRA, CDR2 YSYEKL. The CDR3 is 16 residues long. V was cut by 4 bases and J by 4 bases, with 19 bases left in between. CDR3 in DNA: TGCGCCAGCAGCCGAAGAGGTGGCCCGAGGACAGAGACCCAGTACTTC. This sequence encodes CASSRRGGPRTETQYF.

This clonotype was recorded many times. V is TRBV20-1 and J is TRBJ1-5; D not certain. From germline, CDR1 is DFQATT and CDR2 SNEGSKA (reference sequence). Between the trimmed V and J ends, which lost 5 bases and 0 bases, there was a span of 11 bases. This CDR3 has 14 amino acids. The CDR3 spells CSAAGSYSNQPQHF. For the CDR3, the DNA is TGCAGTGCTGCAGGAAGCTATAGCAATCAGCCCCAGCATTTT.

The V and J genes are TRBV11-2 and TRBJ1-4; D gene unclear. From germline, CDR1 is SGHAT and CDR2 FQNNGV. V lost 1 base and J 5 bases, leaving 11 bases between the germline ends. The CDR3 runs to 15 residues. The CDR3 DNA follows: TGTGCCAGCAGCTTAGGCGCCAGCTTGAATGAAAAACTGTTTTTT. Translated, it gives CASSLGASLNEKLFF.

In this sample, this clonotype turned up many times. The chain links TRBV5-5 to TRBJ1-1; D ambiguous. This CDR3 has 14 residues. Deletions cut 2 bases from V and 4 bases from J, with 12 bases between. The germline gives CDR1 SGHKS, CDR2 YYEKEE (reference sequence). The CDR3 loop is CASSFTASGTEAFF. In DNA form, the CDR3 reads TGTGCCAGCAGCTTTACAGCCTCGGGCACTGAAGCTTTCTTT.

The V call is TRBV7-2, the J call TRBJ1-6; D ambiguous. Germline V gene lookup returns CDR1 SGHTA and CDR2 FQGNSA. Trimming stripped 6 bases from V and 10 bases from J, with 16 bases between. There are 14 residues in the CDR3. The DNA for the CDR3 is TGTGCCAGCAGTCCTGGGTGGGGAGAATCACCCCTCCACTTT. It is translated as CASSPGWGESPLHF.

This clonotype was counted many times. The chain employs TRBV28 and TRBJ2-2; D possibly corresponds to TRBD1 (6 bases). The CDR3 contains 15 residues. Germline lookup yields CDR1 MDHEN and CDR2 SYDVKM. The V end was cut by 5 bases, the J end by 4 bases, with 14 bases between. The CDR3 here is CASSTDRSLTGELFF. For the CDR3, the DNA is TGTGCCAGCAGTACCGACAGGAGCCTCACCGGGGAGCTGTTTTTT.

This clonotype occurred many times. The chain combines TRBV25-1 with TRBJ1-2, with D perhaps matching TRBD1 (6 bases). Germline-derived CDR1 and CDR2 are MGHDK and SYGVNS. The length of the CDR3 is 13 residues. V gave up 8 bases and J gave up 6 bases, with 16 bases separating them. This CDR3 is CASEGGTGNGYTF. The CDR3 DNA sequence: TGTGCCAGCGAGGGGGGGACGGGGAATGGCTACACCTTC.

This clonotype was counted ten times or more. CDR3 protein: CASSPRGDEQYV. As DNA, the CDR3 is TGTGCCAGCAGCCCCAGGGGGGACGAGCAGTACGTC. The V and J genes are TRBV6-6 and TRBJ2-7, with D tentatively TRBD1 (7 bases). This CDR3 spans 12 amino acids. Trimming removed 6 bases at V and 5 bases at J, with 11 bases between. From germline, CDR1 is MNHNY and CDR2 SVGAGI (reference sequence).

The sample holds many counts of this clonotype. V gene TRBV7-2 combines with J gene TRBJ2-1; 10 bases fit TRBD2. Germline-derived CDR1 and CDR2 are SGHTA and FQGNSA. Trimming at V came to 4 bases and at J to 4 bases, leaving 4 bases not matched to a gene. The CDR3 length is 15 residues. CDR3 sequence reads: CASSYTSGAYNEQFF. In nucleotides, the CDR3 is TGTGCCAGCAGCTATACTAGCGGGGCGTACAATGAGCAGTTCTTC. The full variable domain, in which reference TRBV7-2 and TRBJ2-1 provide the parts outside the CDR3, is GAGVSQSPSNKVTEKGKDVELRCDPISGHTALYWYRQSLGQGLEFLIYFQGNSAPDKSGLPSDRFSAERTGGSVSTLTIQRTQQEDSAVYLCASSYTSGAYNEQFFGPGTRLTVL.

In its sample, this clonotype was seen a few times. The chain links TRBV5-1 to TRBJ2-1; TRBD1 might be the D (5 bases). Germline V CDR1 and CDR2: SGHRS, YFSETQ. The CDR3 consists of 17 residues. The ends were cut back, 2 bases at V and 5 bases at J, with 20 bases in the middle. In DNA, the CDR3 is TGCGCCAGCAGCTTCTTACCAGGTGGGGCTAACAACAATGAGCAGTTCTTC. Translation gives CASSFLPGGANNNEQFF.

This clonotype occurred a few times. The rearrangement joins TRBV5-4 to TRBJ1-1; 7 nucleotides align to TRBD1. Trimming cost V 4 bases and J 1 base; bases outside gene matches: 7. Looked up from germline, CDR1 is SGHNT and CDR2 is YYREEE (reference sequence). The CDR3 has 15 amino acids. CDR3 DNA: TGTGCCAGCAGCGTACAGGGGTTGGGGAACACTGAAGCTTTCTTT. Translation: CASSVQGLGNTEAFF.

This clonotype was counted ten times or more. This sequence joins TRBV7-6 and TRBJ2-5; D call uncertain. The CDR3 extends over 15 amino acids. Per the germline V gene, CDR1 is SGHVS and CDR2 is FNYEAQ. With 5 bases removed from V and 2 bases from J, the gap between germline ends came to 15 bases. The CDR3: CASSPHGGWQETQYF. In DNA, the CDR3 is TGTGCCAGCAGCCCCCACGGTGGCTGGCAAGAGACCCAGTACTTC. The whole variable domain, filled in from reference TRBV7-6 and TRBJ2-5, reads GAGVSQSPRYKVTKRGQDVALRCDPISGHVSLYWYRQALGQGPEFLTYFNYEAQQDKSGLPNDRFSAERPEGSISTLTIQRTEQRDSAMYRCASSPHGGWQETQYFGPGTRLLVL.

J is TRBJ1-1 and V is TRBV12-3 or TRBV12-4; tentative D call: TRBD1 (6 bases). Trimming cost V 6 bases and J 2 bases, with 16 bases left between them. CDR3 length: 15 amino acids. The chain's CDR3 is CASSGLGQTNTEAFF. The CDR3 DNA reads TGTGCCAGCAGCGGTTTGGGACAAACTAACACTGAAGCTTTCTTT.

This clonotype occurred a few times. The rearrangement joins TRBV5-1 to TRBJ2-3; D is uncertain. The CDR3 covers 14 residues. Trimming removed 0 bases from V and 1 base from J, with 6 bases in between. The germline V gene has CDR1 SGHRS and CDR2 YFSETQ. Written as DNA, the CDR3 is TGCGCCAGCAGCTTGGTGGCGGGCACAGATACGCAGTATTTT. This encodes CASSLVAGTDTQYF.

This clonotype has at least ten counts. V is TRBV6-2 or TRBV6-3 and J is TRBJ2-1; D is possibly TRBD1 or TRBD2 (5 bases each). With 7 bases removed from V and 0 bases from J, the gap between germline ends came to 13 bases. This CDR3 has 15 amino acids. Germline CDR1 MNHEY, CDR2 SVGEGT. The CDR3 here is CASKLGVSSYNEQFF. The CDR3 DNA is TGTGCCAGCAAATTGGGGGTAAGCTCCTACAATGAGCAGTTCTTC.

The CDR3 is CASRARGNEQFF. The CDR3 DNA sequence: TGTGCCAGCCGCGCGAGGGGCAATGAGCAGTTCTTC. The rearrangement uses TRBV2 and TRBJ2-1; the D call may be TRBD1 or TRBD2 (5 bases each). In germline, CDR1 is SNHLY, CDR2 FYNNEI. V was shortened by 8 bases and J by 6 bases, with 11 bases between the two germline ends. This CDR3 has 12 residues.

The sample holds many counts of this clonotype. This chain connects TRBV12-3 or TRBV12-4 to TRBJ2-7; D remains ambiguous. This CDR3 spans 13 amino acids. Trimming removed 6 bases at V and 2 bases at J, with 11 bases between. In nucleotides, the CDR3 is TGTGCCAGCAGCCTTACACCCACCTACGAGCAGTACTTC. It translates to CASSLTPTYEQYF.

The chain has TRBV7-2 and TRBJ2-5; no definite D call. Germline CDR1 reads SGHTA; CDR2 reads FQGNSA. CDR3 length: 16 amino acids. The ends were cut back, 4 bases at V and 1 base at J, with 16 bases in the middle. CDR3 in amino acids: CASSSSPVAFQETQYF. The DNA of the CDR3 is TGTGCCAGCAGCTCATCCCCCGTGGCCTTCCAAGAGACCCAGTACTTC.

This clonotype turned up a few times. This CDR3 reads CASSSGSGTPYNEQFF. The DNA of the CDR3 is TGTGCCAGCAGTTCCGGTAGCGGGACGCCATACAATGAGCAGTTCTTC. V and J are TRBV28 and TRBJ2-1, with 8 bases lining up with TRBD2. Looked up from germline, CDR1 is MDHEN and CDR2 is SYDVKM. V gave up 4 bases and J gave up 4 bases; unmatched junction bases: 9. The CDR3 loop spans 16 amino acids.